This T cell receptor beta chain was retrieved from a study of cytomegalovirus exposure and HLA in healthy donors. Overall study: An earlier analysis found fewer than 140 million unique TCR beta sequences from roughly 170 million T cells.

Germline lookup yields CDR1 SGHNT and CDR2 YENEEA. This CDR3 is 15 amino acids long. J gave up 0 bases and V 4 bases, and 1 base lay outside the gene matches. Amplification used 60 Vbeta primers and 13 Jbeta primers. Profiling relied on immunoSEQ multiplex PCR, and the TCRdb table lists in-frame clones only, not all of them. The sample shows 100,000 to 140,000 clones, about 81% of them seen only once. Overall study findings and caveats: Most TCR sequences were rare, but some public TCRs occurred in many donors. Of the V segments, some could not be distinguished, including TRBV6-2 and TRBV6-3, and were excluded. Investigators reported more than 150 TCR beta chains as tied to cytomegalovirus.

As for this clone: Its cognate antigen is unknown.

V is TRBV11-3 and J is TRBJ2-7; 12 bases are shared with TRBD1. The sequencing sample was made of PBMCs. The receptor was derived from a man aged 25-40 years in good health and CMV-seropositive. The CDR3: CASSSGQGASYEQYF. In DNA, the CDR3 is TGTGCCAGCAGCTCGGGACAGGGGGCCTCCTACGAGCAGTACTTC.